These 18 T cell receptor beta chains originate from one sample sequenced in a study of T cells after yellow fever vaccination (dated by TCRdb to between 2019 and 2020). The library was built by means of 5' RACE. The listed sequencing device is Illumina NovaSeq 6000. TCRdb passed the public sequencing reads through fastp at Q25 and MiXCR, retaining productive beta sequences. Identical CDR3 proteins give one entry, which carries the most common genes and DNA. In this sample the table shows hundreds of thousands of distinct CDR3 sequences, around 3.6% of which occur a single time. The biggest ten clones account for around 20% of the sample. This specimen's treatment or condition label, interpreted: live attenuated yellow fever vaccine strain. The source was PBMCs, collected on the day of the yellow fever booster vaccination. All receptors come from a man aged 18 to 30 who received the YFV17D yellow fever vaccine.

This chain connects TRBV9 to TRBJ1-4; no firm D call. The germline V gene encodes CDR1 SGDLS and CDR2 YYNGEE. This CDR3 has 14 residues. Trimming removed 2 bases at V and 5 bases at J, with 10 bases between. The CDR3 protein is CASSVTGRNEKLFF. In DNA form, the CDR3 reads TGTGCCAGCAGCGTCACCGGGAGAAATGAAAAACTGTTTTTT. Full variable domain (remainder filled in from reference TRBV9 and TRBJ1-4): DSGVTQTPKHLITATGQRVTLRCSPRSGDLSVYWYQQSLDQGLQFLIQYYNGEERAKGNILERFSAQQFPDLHSELNLSSLELGDSALYFCASSVTGRNEKLFFGSGTQLSVL.

In this sample, this clonotype turned up many times. The chain joins TRBV13 to TRBJ1-5, with no clear D. The ends were cut back, 5 bases at V and 0 bases at J, with 14 bases in the middle. This CDR3 is built from 16 residues. The germline gives CDR1 PRHDT, CDR2 FYEKMQ (reference sequence). DNA of the CDR3: TGTGCCAGCAGCAGTCCCATAGGTTATAGCAATCAGCCCCAGCATTTT. This translates into CASSSPIGYSNQPQHF.

This clonotype has a count of ten or more. The chain employs TRBV6-2 or TRBV6-3 and TRBJ2-3; D might be TRBD2 (5 bases). The CDR3 consists of 14 residues. V lost 6 bases and J lost 1, with 11 bases in between. The germline CDR1 and CDR2 sequences are MNHEY and SVGEGT. CDR3 in amino acids: CASSRGGGTDTQYF. The CDR3 nucleotides are TGTGCCAGCAGCCGGGGTGGTGGCACAGATACGCAGTATTTT.

In this sample, this clonotype turned up many times. The chain links TRBV4-3 to TRBJ2-2, with 9 bases that match TRBD1. Trimming removed 1 base from V and 2 bases from J; junction bases left unmatched: 5. Germline V gives CDR1 LGHNA, CDR2 YSLEER. The CDR3 covers 17 residues. The CDR3 DNA reads as TGCGCCAGCAGCCAAGGAACAGGGGGCGCAAACACCGGGGAGCTGTTTTTT. Translated, it gives CASSQGTGGANTGELFF.

This clonotype was observed many times. V and J are TRBV7-2 and TRBJ2-1; TRBD1 agrees at 9 bases. This CDR3 region has 20 residues. CDR1 SGHTA and CDR2 FQGNSA come from the germline V gene. V was clipped by 5 bases and J by 1 base; unmatched bases: 18. CDR3: CASSAIPGQGNKFSYNEQFF. The DNA for the CDR3 is TGTGCCAGCAGCGCTATTCCGGGACAGGGAAACAAATTTTCCTACAATGAGCAGTTCTTC.

This clonotype came up many times. This is likely a read error, given that the CDR3 carries no conserved phenylalanine or tryptophan at its end. Because the CDR3's place on the DNA is in doubt, the DNA is left out and the CDR3 is given as listed by TCRdb. This rearrangement joins TRBV15 to TRBJ2-3; no check of the table's D call, TRBD2, against the DNA was made. The length of the CDR3 is 13 amino acids, counting both ends. Germline V gene lookup returns CDR1 LNHNV and CDR2 YYDKDF (reference sequence). The CDR3 loop reads CATSRDLSGGSGL.

The chain links TRBV6-2 or TRBV6-3 to TRBJ2-7; 7 nucleotides agree with TRBD1. The J segment lost 2 bases and the V segment lost 0 bases, leaving 10 bases of the junction unmatched. The CDR3 sequence is 17 residues long. The germline CDR1 and CDR2 sequences are MNHEY and SVGEGT. CDR3 DNA sequence: TGTGCCAGCAGTTACTCGAGTGGGACAGTTGCAACCTACGAGCAGTACTTC. Its protein product is CASSYSSGTVATYEQYF.

In this sample, this clonotype turned up many times. This rearrangement joins TRBV5-1 to TRBJ2-1; perhaps TRBD1 as D (6 bases). Trimming took 4 bases from V and 8 from J, leaving 22 bases between them. Germline CDR1 reads SGHRS; CDR2 reads YFSETQ. There are 16 residues in the CDR3. The CDR3 here is CASSGDVLQGSDEQFF. For the CDR3, the DNA is TGCGCCAGCAGCGGGGACGTATTGCAGGGGAGCGATGAGCAGTTCTTC.

This clonotype was observed many times. CDR3 sequence (DNA): TGCAGCGTTGAATCCGGCAGCAACTATGGCTACACCTTC. Translating it yields CSVESGSNYGYTF. The V and J genes are TRBV29-1 and TRBJ1-2; the D is unclear. The germline CDR1 and CDR2 sequences are SQVTM and ANQGSEA. V was trimmed by 2 bases and J by 2 bases, leaving 9 bases between them. The CDR3 covers 13 residues.

The sample holds many counts of this clonotype. The J gene is TRBJ2-7, the V gene TRBV6-2 or TRBV6-3, with unresolved D. Germline CDR1 is MNHEY and CDR2 is SVGEGT. Deletions cut 5 bases from V and 4 bases from J, with 9 bases between. The CDR3 spans 12 residues. CDR3 nucleotide sequence: TGTGCCAGCAGTCAGACCTATTACGAGCAGTACGTC. Amino acid sequence: CASSQTYYEQYV.

This clonotype was detected ten times or more. The chain carries TRBV11-2 and TRBJ1-1; D possibly corresponds to TRBD1 (5 bases). Trimming took off 5 bases at V and 6 bases at J, with 13 bases between the two ends. The CDR3 loop spans 13 amino acids. Germline CDR1 is SGHAT and CDR2 is FQNNGV. CDR3: CASSGGGESEAFF. The CDR3 DNA is TGTGCCAGCAGCGGGGGTGGGGAATCTGAAGCTTTCTTT.

This clonotype has at least ten counts. The rearrangement joins TRBV4-1 to TRBJ2-1; D perhaps matches TRBD2 (5 bases). The V gene lost 0 bases and the J gene lost 8 bases, with 20 bases spanning the gap. The germline V gene has CDR1 MGHRA and CDR2 YSYEKL. This CDR3 contains 17 residues. CDR3 sequence reads: CASSQDVTQRVNYEQFF. As DNA, the CDR3 is TGCGCCAGCAGCCAAGATGTCACTCAGAGGGTCAACTATGAGCAGTTCTTC.

This clonotype has more than one count but fewer than ten. The chain is built from TRBV5-4 and TRBJ1-2, with D possibly TRBD1 on 5 matching bases. The germline V and J ends were trimmed by 0 bases and 7 bases, with 7 bases remaining between them. The germline V gene has CDR1 SGHNT and CDR2 YYREEE (reference sequence). This CDR3 is 12 amino acids long. CDR3 coding DNA: TGTGCCAGCAGCTTGGCCGACAGTGGCTACACCTTC. Protein sequence: CASSLADSGYTF.

This clonotype was seen a few times. J is TRBJ2-3 and V is TRBV14; D ambiguous. In germline, CDR1 is SGHDN, CDR2 FVKESK. The CDR3 has 15 residues. V was pared by 0 bases and J by 2 bases, with 9 bases between. As DNA, the CDR3 is TGTGCCAGCAGCCAAGACAGGTCTCCCACAGATACGCAGTATTTT. It codes for CASSQDRSPTDTQYF.

This clonotype was seen many times. The chain joins TRBV4-1 to TRBJ1-6; 9 bases align to TRBD1. There are 16 residues in the CDR3. Germline CDR1 and CDR2: MGHRA and YSYEKL. V gave up 1 base and J gave up 8 bases; unmatched junction bases: 6. For the CDR3, the DNA is TGCGCCAGCAGCCAAGGACAGGGGGAGGTTGATTCACCCCTCCACTTT. Its protein is CASSQGQGEVDSPLHF.

This clonotype showed up many times. This sequence joins TRBV30 and TRBJ1-3; possibly TRBD1 for D (6 bases). Trimming took 4 bases from V and 3 from J, leaving 16 bases between them. This CDR3 has 15 residues. Germline CDR1 is GTSNPN and CDR2 is SVGIG (reference sequence). The CDR3 spells CAWNRGRNGGNTIYF. The CDR3, as DNA: TGTGCCTGGAACCGGGGGCGAAATGGTGGAAACACCATATATTTT.

Many counts were recorded for this clonotype. The genes are TRBV2 and TRBJ2-1; D tentatively reads TRBD1 or TRBD2 (7 bases each). The germline V gene encodes CDR1 SNHLY and CDR2 FYNNEI. Trimming removed 6 bases at V and 6 bases at J, with 15 bases between. This CDR3 has 14 residues. The CDR3 DNA follows: TGTGCCAGCAGGAGGGGACAGCGGGGCAATGAGCAGTTCTTC. Its protein product is CASRRGQRGNEQFF.

This clonotype was detected many times. The genes are TRBV20-1 and TRBJ2-3, with D perhaps assigned TRBD1 or TRBD2 (6 bases each). CDR1 is DFQATT and CDR2 is SNEGSKA in the germline V gene (reference sequence). CDR3 size: 13 residues. Trimming removed 4 bases from V and 6 bases from J, with 14 bases in between. CDR3 region: CSATARGPDTQYF. In DNA, the CDR3 is TGCAGTGCTACTGCTCGGGGGCCCGATACGCAGTATTTT.